The clone carrying this TCR beta chain turned up a few times. As yet, its antigen is unknown. The entry originates in a study of T-cell memory formation after mild COVID-19. Findings and limits, study-wide: What remained unconfirmed was the SARS-CoV-2 specificity of second-wave clones peaking on day 37.

One entry per CDR3 protein, called by TCRdb with MiXCR from the 5' RACE reads. The data hold about 470,000 distinct CDR3 sequences, with around a quarter observed a single time. The sequenced sample was PBMCs or a T cell subset sorted from them (not recorded which). The source of this sequence is an adult woman who had mild COVID-19 (a few samples of this study predate the infection). Cell type and time point are not known.

CDR3 nucleotides: TGTGCCAGTAGAGGACTAGCGGGAGCAGATACGCAGTATTTT. It codes for CASRGLAGADTQYF. The chain uses TRBV19 and TRBJ2-3, with 13 nucleotides matching TRBD2. The CDR3 length is 14 residues. Germline CDR1 LNHDA, CDR2 SQIVND (reference sequence). V lost 6 bases and J lost 4; bases outside the gene matches: 1.